This T cell receptor beta chain was profiled in a study of neurological immune-mediated disorders (dated by TCRdb to the late 2010s). For context, the study as a whole: Peripheral blood TCR-beta repertoires from HTLV-I-associated myelopathy (HAM/TSP) patients, multiple sclerosis patients and healthy controls were compared by UMI-based sequencing. The cohort comprised 60 to 75 subjects: 15 or so HAM/TSP patients, some 35 multiple sclerosis patients and approximately 20 healthy controls. Longitudinal samples, technical triplicates and paired sorted CD4+ and CD8+ T-cell subsets, alongside PBMC samples, were included among the 106 TCR-beta libraries. Each longitudinal HAM/TSP and healthy donor was sampled at 3 time-points spaced at roughly 3-45 month intervals. Findings and caveats that apply to the study as a whole: TCR clonal expansion was highest in HAM/TSP patients and lowest in MS patients, with MS patients falling below even healthy controls. Across subjects, expanded clones never shared an identical CDR3 amino acid sequence, which suggests that the TCR-beta repertoires in every group were private.

What the time point label conveys for this sample: longitudinal time-point 3. The healthy controls were volunteers from a blood bank in Maryland, USA. Unsorted PBMC libraries were generated from 2 million PBMCs stored in RNAlater at -80 °C until RNA extraction. Peripheral blood was subjected to Ficoll-Hypaque density gradient centrifugation to isolate PBMCs, which were then cryopreserved in liquid nitrogen. This clonotype was detected many times. It lacks a known antigen. Per-base qualities were not stored, and no clone one base away is much larger. cDNA was synthesized by template-switch 5'RACE using a primer carrying a 10-nucleotide random unique molecular identifier by which each TCR transcript was tagged. Each sequencing run produced over 190 million TCR-beta sequences covering 15-18 subjects. Total RNA was extracted with the RNeasy kit. TCR-beta VDJ regions were amplified with primers for the TCR constant region and the 5'RACE anchor, using the KAPA Real-time Library Amplification kit. Sample indexes and Illumina adaptors were added in a first PCR, and a second PCR then increased library yield. The roughly 650 bp TCR product was size-selected on a 2% E-gel SizeSelection system after Ampure bead purification. Library quality was checked on a Bioanalyzer, concentration was measured with Qubit, and libraries were quantified with the Kapa Library Quantification kit before pooling. Paired-end 2 x 150 bp sequencing of the libraries was performed on an Illumina HiSeq 2500. To increase sequence diversity, roughly 24-32% phiX was spiked into each library pool. From the authors' description of their analysis: The quality-filtered reads were processed with the UMI-based MiGEC pipeline, whose error correction step removed more than 75% of the raw TCR sequences. VDJ genes were aligned to IMGT germline references, and each clonotype was defined by a unique CDR3 amino acid sequence together with V-J genes. Clonal expansion, Shannon diversity, and CDR3 relatedness (CalcPairwiseDistances, ClusterSamples) were evaluated with VDJtools, and phylogenetic trees were built with CLCbio workbench. Expanded clones were defined as having at least 8 unique UMIs, based on coefficient-of-variation modelling across technical triplicates. TCRdb ran its own pipeline on the public reads, namely fastp trimming at Q25 and MiXCR clone calling, and kept in-frame beta chains. Rows with one shared CDR3 protein collapse into an entry with the most common genes and DNA. TCRdb's processing, not the authors', yielded these V and J calls. The sample profile shows fewer than 50,000 distinct CDR3 sequences; about 13% of them were found once. Roughly 11% of the sample is taken by the ten largest.

The TCR was taken from a man between 25 and 39 years old in good health. The sample consisted of PBMCs.

The nucleotide sequence reads as follows: TGTGCCATCAAGGGGCAGGGGAGTTTAGGTGAGCAGTTCTTC. This sequence encodes CAIKGQGSLGEQFF. The chain was built from TRBV10-3 and TRBJ2-1; possibly the D gene is TRBD1, per 6 matching bases. The CDR1 and CDR2 encoded by the germline V gene are ENHRY and SYGVKD. Between the V and J ends, shortened by 7 bases and 9 bases respectively, the junction contains 19 bases. The CDR3 numbers 14 residues from cysteine through phenylalanine. Only the CDR3 region is kept as DNA, spanning 42 bases read in frame from base 1.